This TCR beta chain appears in the sequencing data of a study of a mutant IDH1 vaccine in newly diagnosed glioma. As for the study in general: Vaccination of patients was performed eight times, in weeks 1, 3, 5, 7, 11, 15, 19 and 23. A roughly 62% male, 37.5% female split and a mean age of approximately 40 years characterized treated patients. Patients got radiotherapy, temozolomide, or both beforehand, and most got both.

Here immunoSEQ multiplex PCR was the method, and the copy in TCRdb shows in-frame clones only, minus some. This sample has tens of thousands of clones; 78% occur once, and the top ten carry approximately 6.8%. The time point was: week 23, last vaccination. In the vaccine, a single dose held 300 ug of the mutant IDH1 20-mer peptide, along with topical imiquimod. The ends were cut back, 1 base at V and 5 bases at J, with 12 bases in the middle. Germline values: CDR1 SGHRS, CDR2 YFSETQ. The CDR3 loop spans 14 amino acids. About this clone itself: The antigen is unknown.

General observations from the study: Among top peripheral T cell clonotypes, changes seemed unrelated to pseudoprogression.

This TCR was recovered from a woman aged 40 to 49 with glioma. Some clones in this sample may be carry-over from other donors' samples. This material consisted of PBMCs, taken from a glioma patient whose treatment included an IDH1 peptide vaccine. The chain has TRBV5-1 and TRBJ1-1; D possibly corresponds to TRBD1 (5 bases). The CDR3: CASSLIGGGTEAFF. The CDR3 DNA follows: TGCGCCAGCAGCTTGATCGGCGGGGGAACTGAAGCTTTCTTT.